This T cell receptor beta chain was identified during a study of Graves' ophthalmopathy and Graves' hyperthyroidism. Findings and limits, study-wide: Blood also carried most expanded thyroid clonotypes exceeding 0.001 frequency. Ophthalmopathy progression predictions by the model showed nearly 75% specificity and approximately 69% sensitivity.

This clonotype has at least ten counts. Its antigen is currently unknown. Amplified material comprised TCR beta CDR3 regions derived from RNA transcripts. Amplification began with first-round RT-PCR using HTBI primers, then second-round multiplex PCR was performed. TCRdb re-derived calls from the multiplex PCR reads in MiXCR, one entry per CDR3 protein. This table has 560,000 or so distinct CDR3 sequences, less than 45% appearing once. Germline V gene lookup returns CDR1 MDHEN and CDR2 SYDVKM. Between the trimmed V and J ends, which lost 6 bases and 4 bases, there was a span of 10 bases. CDR3 length: 12 residues.

This receptor was taken from an adult man with Graves' hyperthyroidism. The genes are TRBV28 and TRBJ2-7; D not certain. The sequenced sample was peripheral blood or thyroid tissue (not recorded which). The CDR3 here is CASSLKGYEQYF. The CDR3 DNA reads TGTGCCAGCAGCTTAAAGGGTTACGAGCAGTACTTC.